The 28 T cell receptor beta chains below were found in one sample sequenced in a study of CD8+ T cells in alopecia areata. The treatment here: oral pan-JAK inhibitor, 5-10 mg twice daily. Isolated RNA was reverse transcribed into cDNA used as the sequencing template. The table came from immunoSEQ multiplex PCR; TCRdb's copy has only in-frame clones and leaves some out. This sample yields approximately 180,000 clones, of which 50% to 75% are seen a single time; 16% belongs to the top ten. The material was CD4+ T cells sorted from blood, obtained at roughly week 55, from a patient treated with tofacitinib. The receptors originated from a human donor with alopecia areata.

A remark on this clone: This may arise from a read error, as a much more abundant clone is one base away. The sample holds other DNA sequences that translate to the same CDR3. The chain couples TRBV11-3 to TRBJ2-3; no clear D. Trimming shortened V by 4 bases and J by 0 bases, and 2 bases separated the two germline ends. The CDR3 consists of 12 residues. Germline CDR1 reads SGHNT; CDR2 reads YENEEA. The CDR3 coding sequence is TGTGCCAGCAGCTCTAGCACAGATACGCAGTATTTT. Amino acid sequence: CASSSSTDTQYF.

This sequence joins TRBV6-5 and TRBJ2-2; 11 bases are shared with TRBD2. Trimming took 6 bases from V and 3 from J; bases not matched to a gene: 3. This CDR3 is 15 amino acids long. Germline lookup yields CDR1 MNHEY and CDR2 SVGAGI. CDR3 in DNA: TGTGCCAGCAGCTTAGCGGGGGGGTACACCGGGGAGCTGTTTTTT. Translated, it gives CASSLAGGYTGELFF.

This clone has a handful of counts. The gene calls are TRBV29-1 and TRBJ2-7; D not resolved. The CDR3 covers 11 residues. Germline CDR1 reads SQVTM; CDR2 reads ANQGSEA. With 4 bases removed from V and 3 bases from J, the gap between germline ends came to 7 bases. CDR3 DNA sequence: TGCAGCGTTGTAGGGTACTACGAGCAGTACTTC. This translates into CSVVGYYEQYF.

CDR3 sequence (DNA): TGTGCCAGCAGACCACCCGGGGGGCCAGACATTCAGTACTTC. Its translation: CASRPPGGPDIQYF. The chain carries TRBV6-5 and TRBJ2-4; D perhaps matches TRBD2 (7 bases). In germline, CDR1 is MNHEY, CDR2 SVGAGI. Trimming took 6 bases from V and 8 from J, leaving 17 bases between them. The CDR3 spans 14 residues.

This chain uses TRBV11-2 with TRBJ2-1, with 8 positions matching TRBD1. V lost 3 bases and J lost 9; bases outside the gene matches: 7. Germline CDR1 is SGHAT and CDR2 is FQNNGV. CDR3 size: 14 residues. Here the CDR3 reads CASSFVQGVGEQFF. The CDR3 DNA reads as TGTGCCAGCAGCTTTGTACAGGGGGTAGGTGAGCAGTTCTTC.

This clone was found once. CDR3 sequence: CASRAGTSGNIQYF. The CDR3 DNA follows: TGTGCCAGCAGGGCCGGGACTAGCGGGAACATTCAGTACTTC. The rearrangement uses TRBV2 and TRBJ2-4; 12 bases match TRBD2. Germline V gene data show CDR1 as SNHLY and CDR2 as FYNNEI. The CDR3 has 14 amino acids. With V trimmed by 6 bases and J by 7 bases, 4 bases remained unmatched.

This clone was seen ten or more times. The V gene is TRBV4-1, the J gene TRBJ2-7; the match to TRBD2 covers 11 bases. The V segment lost 1 base and the J segment 3 bases; nucleotides outside the gene matches: 2. In germline, CDR1 is MGHRA, CDR2 YSYEKL. The CDR3 has 15 residues. The CDR3 bases are TGCGCCAGCAGCCAAGCTAGCGGGGGGCTCTACGAGCAGTACTTC. As protein: CASSQASGGLYEQYF.

CDR3 in DNA: TGTGCCAGCAGTACCATGACAGGGGGCAATAATTCACCCCTCCACTTT. Translated, it gives CASSTMTGGNNSPLHF. This chain uses TRBV27 with TRBJ1-6, with 10 nucleotides matching TRBD1. V shed 5 bases and J 5 bases; nucleotides not matched to a gene: 6. Germline CDR1 and CDR2: MNHEY and SMNVEV (reference sequence). The CDR3 is 16 amino acids.

The chain is built from TRBV6-1 and TRBJ2-3, with D possibly called TRBD1 or TRBD2 (6 bases each). Between the trimmed V and J ends, which lost 6 bases and 4 bases, there was a span of 14 bases. The CDR3 has 14 amino acids. The germline V gene encodes CDR1 MNHNS and CDR2 SASEGT. The CDR3 loop is CASRQGGWADTQYF. The CDR3 region has the DNA TGTGCCAGCAGACAGGGAGGATGGGCAGATACGCAGTATTTT.

The gene calls are TRBV15 and TRBJ2-7; 7 positions agree with TRBD1. Losses at the gene ends were 3 bases for V and 6 bases for J; bases not matched to a gene: 5. This CDR3 contains 13 residues. Germline loops: CDR1 LNHNV, CDR2 YYDKDF (reference sequence). CDR3 amino acids: CATSSDRVSEQYF. The CDR3 DNA sequence: TGTGCCACCAGCAGCGACAGGGTGAGCGAGCAGTACTTC.

V gene TRBV6-5 combines with J gene TRBJ2-5, with TRBD1 matching 8 bases. CDR3 size: 15 residues. J gave up 3 bases and V 5 bases, and 8 bases lay outside the gene matches. Germline V lookup: CDR1 MNHEY, CDR2 SVGAGI. DNA of the CDR3: TGTGCCAGCAGTCGAAACCAGGGGGCTAAAGAGACCCAGTACTTC. This codes for CASSRNQGAKETQYF.

The chain employs TRBV5-1 and TRBJ2-5; 8 bases fit TRBD2. After removal of 2 bases from V and 4 bases from J, the junction contained 7 bases not matched to a gene. The CDR3 loop spans 15 amino acids. Germline values: CDR1 SGHRS, CDR2 YFSETQ. As DNA, the CDR3 is TGCGCCAGCAGCTTTCGGGGGGGCTTGGCAGAGACCCAGTACTTC. Protein sequence: CASSFRGGLAETQYF.

There are a few counts of this clone. The V call is TRBV7-9, the J call TRBJ2-2, with D maybe TRBD2 (5 bases). The CDR3 is 17 residues long. Germline CDR1 and CDR2: SEHNR and FQNEAQ (reference sequence). Trimming removed 6 bases at V and 6 bases at J, with 23 bases between. CDR3 in amino acids: CASRLSSRERVPGELFF. The CDR3, as DNA: TGTGCCAGCAGGCTTTCGTCCCGAGAGAGGGTCCCCGGGGAGCTGTTTTTT.

This sequence joins TRBV7-9 and TRBJ2-7, with D perhaps assigned TRBD1 or TRBD2 (5 bases each). This CDR3 is built from 12 residues. The germline V and J ends were trimmed by 8 bases and 2 bases, with 10 bases remaining between them. Germline V gives CDR1 SEHNR, CDR2 FQNEAQ (reference sequence). As DNA, the CDR3 is TGTGCCAGCGGGACGGTACCCTACGAGCAGTACTTC. It specifies CASGTVPYEQYF.

In this sample, this clone turned up once. V usage is TRBV30 and J usage is TRBJ2-3, with D perhaps matching TRBD2 (6 bases). This CDR3 has 16 residues. The V gene lost 0 bases and the J gene lost 1 base, with 14 bases spanning the gap. The germline CDR1 and CDR2 sequences are GTSNPN and SVGIG (reference sequence). The CDR3 bases are TGTGCCTGGAGTGTGTTGTTCGGGGGTCGCACAGATACGCAGTATTTT. This translates into CAWSVLFGGRTDTQYF.

This clone was observed a single time. The J gene is TRBJ2-5, the V gene TRBV2, with TRBD2 identical over 9 bases. CDR3 length equals 14 residues. The germline gives CDR1 SNHLY, CDR2 FYNNEI. J lost 3 bases, V lost 7 bases, and 6 bases had no gene match. CDR3 DNA: TGTGCCAGCAAGCCGGGACTAGCAGAAGAGACCCAGTACTTC. It yields the protein CASKPGLAEETQYF.

The V gene is TRBV29-1, the J gene TRBJ1-1; unclear D gene. Per germline, CDR1 SQVTM and CDR2 ANQGSEA. Trimming removed 8 bases at V and 3 bases at J, with 16 bases between. This CDR3 comprises 13 residues. CDR3 coding DNA: TGCAGCTCAATCAGGCAGTCGGACACTGAAGCTTTCTTT. It yields the protein CSSIRQSDTEAFF.

Concerning this clone itself: One end of the junction is discordant with germline, which a read error may explain. The chain carries TRBV7-8 and TRBJ2-7; D might be TRBD2 (5 bases). CDR1 SGHVS and CDR2 FQNEAQ come from the germline V gene. The CDR3 is 11 amino acids. DNA of the CDR3: TGTGCCAGCAGCCTAGCTGTCGAGCAGTACTTC. This encodes CASSLAVEQYF. The complete variable domain, with remaining parts taken from reference TRBV7-8 and TRBJ2-7, reads GAGVSQSPRYKVAKRGQDVALRCDPISGHVSLFWYQQALGQGPEFLTYFQNEAQLDKSGLPSDRFFAERPEGSVSTLKIQRTQQEDSAVYLCASSLAVEQYFGPGTRLTVT.

The chain recombines TRBV5-4 with TRBJ2-5; no clear D gene. The CDR3 loop spans 13 amino acids. V was cut by 2 bases and J by 3 bases, with 8 bases left in between. Germline CDR1 is SGHNT and CDR2 is YYREEE (reference sequence). The CDR3 loop is CASSFGEKETQYF. The CDR3 region has the DNA TGTGCCAGCAGCTTCGGAGAGAAAGAGACCCAGTACTTC.

The chain employs TRBV5-1 and TRBJ2-4; 14 bases align to TRBD2. The CDR3 runs 18 residues. The germline V gene has CDR1 SGHRS and CDR2 YFSETQ. V lost 3 bases, J lost 0 bases, and 5 bases stayed unmatched. The CDR3 here is CASSSSGLAGEAKNIQYF. In nucleotides, the CDR3 is TGCGCCAGCAGCTCCTCGGGACTAGCGGGGGAAGCCAAAAACATTCAGTACTTC.

The chain uses TRBV5-1 and TRBJ1-5; 11 bases are shared with TRBD1. Per germline, CDR1 SGHRS and CDR2 YFSETQ. V dropped 4 bases and J dropped 5; count of bases not matched to a gene: 5. The CDR3 is 15 amino acids. In DNA, the CDR3 is TGCGCCAGCAGCCCGGACAGGGGGCTCGATCAGCCCCAGCATTTT. As protein: CASSPDRGLDQPQHF.

The J gene is TRBJ1-4, the V gene TRBV19; a weak D match, TRBD1 (5 bases). V was trimmed by 3 bases and J by 0 bases, leaving 11 bases between them. This CDR3 spans 16 amino acids. The germline V gene has CDR1 LNHDA and CDR2 SQIVND (reference sequence). The CDR3 region is CASSIRGIATNEKLFF. The CDR3 DNA is TGTGCCAGTAGTATCCGGGGGATCGCAACTAATGAAAAACTGTTTTTT.

The V and J genes are TRBV29-1 and TRBJ2-1; 12 positions agree with TRBD2. The CDR3 runs to 15 residues. The V segment lost 6 bases and the J segment 7 bases; nucleotides outside the gene matches: 10. Looked up from germline, CDR1 is SQVTM and CDR2 is ANQGSEA. The CDR3 region is CSVGLAGTSQNEQFF. CDR3 bases: TGCAGCGTAGGACTAGCGGGGACTTCGCAGAATGAGCAGTTCTTC.

The J gene is TRBJ2-7, the V gene TRBV2, with 7 nucleotides matching TRBD1. The V and J ends lost 7 bases and 0 bases, in that order; junction bases with no gene match: 0. The germline CDR1 and CDR2 sequences are SNHLY and FYNNEI. The CDR3 loop spans 12 amino acids. CDR3 nucleotides: TGTGCCAGCACAGGGGGCTCCTACGAGCAGTACTTC. Translating gives CASTGGSYEQYF.

In this sample, this clone turned up a few times. The chain employs TRBV7-6 and TRBJ2-1, with TRBD2 matching 8 bases. This CDR3 is 15 amino acids long. Trimming took 2 bases from V and 7 from J; bases not matched to a gene: 7. The germline gives CDR1 SGHVS, CDR2 FNYEAQ. DNA of the CDR3: TGTGCCAGCAGCTTACTCGGGGGGGGTATGAATGAGCAGTTCTTC. As protein: CASSLLGGGMNEQFF.

This clone was counted between two and nine times. V gene TRBV10-3 combines with J gene TRBJ2-5; TRBD2 matches at 12 bases. V was clipped by 0 bases and J by 3 bases; unmatched bases: 2. CDR1 and CDR2 from the germline V gene are ENHRY and SYGVKD. This CDR3 comprises 16 residues. The DNA of the CDR3 is TGTGCCATCAGTGAGTCGAGACTAGCGGGGGAAGAGACCCAGTACTTC. Translated: CAISESRLAGEETQYF.

A word on this clone: This sample also contains other DNA sequences that code for the same CDR3. The V call is TRBV9, the J call TRBJ1-2; the D is unclear. Germline CDR1 is SGDLS and CDR2 is YYNGEE. This CDR3 contains 12 residues. V was trimmed by 0 bases and J by 8 bases, leaving 8 bases between them. CDR3 nucleotide sequence: TGTGCCAGCAGCGTAGGGCCCTTAGGCTACACCTTC. Amino acids: CASSVGPLGYTF. Drawing the rest from reference TRBV9 and TRBJ1-2, the complete variable domain is DSGVTQTPKHLITATGQRVTLRCSPRSGDLSVYWYQQSLDQGLQFLIQYYNGEERAKGNILERFSAQQFPDLHSELNLSSLELGDSALYFCASSVGPLGYTFGSGTRLTVV.

This clone has only a few counts. The J gene is TRBJ1-3, the V gene TRBV30; possibly TRBD1 for D (5 bases). Germline CDR1 reads GTSNPN; CDR2 reads SVGIG (reference sequence). The CDR3 has 14 residues. Trimming removed 1 base from V and 0 bases from J, with 7 bases in between. Here the CDR3 reads CAWSDQGSGNTIYF. Here the CDR3 DNA reads TGTGCCTGGAGTGATCAGGGCTCTGGAAACACCATATATTTT. The full variable domain, with the rest looked up from reference TRBV30 and TRBJ1-3, is SQTIHQWPATLVQPVGSPLSLECTVEGTSNPNLYWYRQAAGRGLQLLFYSVGIGQISSEVPQNLSASRPQDRQFILSSKKLLLSDSGFYLCAWSDQGSGNTIYFGEGSWLTVV.